The rows below give T cell receptor beta chains drawn from one sample of a study of blood T cell repertoires in COVID-19. Repertoires were generated with immunoSEQ multiplex PCR, while TCRdb's copy carries only in-frame clones and drops some. This table holds roughly 700,000 clones, around 89% found once. The sample was peripheral blood. The receptor source for this set is a woman in her late teens or twenties with acute or convalescent COVID-19. Each CDR3 is given with its conserved first and last residue. The D gene is left open where the match is weak. Only part of the rows carry a size: once, few, many, or a class if the clone is expanded.

clone_size: -; v_call: TRBV6-5; j_call: TRBJ1-5; d_call: TRBD1; cdr3_aa: CASSYYRGQPQHF; cdr3_nt: TGTGCCAGCAGTTATTACAGGGGCCAGCCCCAGCATTTT
clone_size: -; v_call: TRBV3-1/TRBV3-2; j_call: TRBJ2-7; d_call: TRBD1; cdr3_aa: CASSPTGHLREQYF; cdr3_nt: TGTGCCAGCAGCCCGACAGGGCATCTACGAGAGCAGTACTTC
clone_size: -; v_call: TRBV2; j_call: TRBJ1-5; d_call: -; cdr3_aa: CASSVEGSNQPQHF; cdr3_nt: TGTGCCAGCAGTGTTGAGGGATCCAATCAGCCCCAGCATTTT
clone_size: -; v_call: TRBV12-5; j_call: TRBJ2-2; d_call: TRBD2; cdr3_aa: CASGSTSETGELFF; cdr3_nt: TGTGCTAGTGGTTCCACTAGCGAGACCGGGGAGCTGTTTTTT
clone_size: once; v_call: TRBV5-1; j_call: TRBJ2-1; d_call: -; cdr3_aa: CASSLEEPSSYNEQFF; cdr3_nt: TGCGCCAGCAGCTTGGAAGAGCCGAGCTCCTACAATGAGCAGTTCTTC
clone_size: once; v_call: TRBV25-1; j_call: TRBJ1-3; d_call: -; cdr3_aa: CASTRTQGNTIYF; cdr3_nt: TGTGCCAGCACCAGGACACAGGGAAACACCATATATTTT
clone_size: -; v_call: TRBV3-1/TRBV3-2; j_call: TRBJ2-2; d_call: TRBD2; cdr3_aa: CASSPGLITGELFF; cdr3_nt: TGTGCCAGCAGCCCGGGACTAATTACCGGGGAGCTGTTTTTT
clone_size: -; v_call: TRBV5-4; j_call: TRBJ2-7; d_call: TRBD2; cdr3_aa: CASSSGTSGALSYEQYF; cdr3_nt: TGTGCCAGCAGCTCCGGGACTAGCGGGGCCCTATCCTACGAGCAGTACTTC
clone_size: -; v_call: TRBV6-8; j_call: TRBJ2-7; d_call: -; cdr3_aa: CASKEGPTSRYEQYF; cdr3_nt: TGTGCCAGCAAAGAGGGACCGACTAGTAGGTACGAGCAGTACTTC
clone_size: -; v_call: TRBV5-5; j_call: TRBJ2-1; d_call: -; cdr3_aa: CASSFSYNEQFF; cdr3_nt: TGTGCCAGCAGCTTCAGCTACAATGAGCAGTTCTTC
clone_size: -; v_call: TRBV7-2; j_call: TRBJ2-1; d_call: TRBD1; cdr3_aa: CASSLPDRGKGPYNEQFF; cdr3_nt: TGTGCCAGCAGCTTACCGGACAGGGGAAAGGGGCCTTACAATGAGCAGTTCTTC
clone_size: -; v_call: TRBV5-5; j_call: TRBJ1-5; d_call: -; cdr3_aa: CASSLQWGDEKQPQHF; cdr3_nt: TGTGCCAGCAGCCTTCAGTGGGGAGACGAGAAACAGCCCCAGCATTTT
clone_size: -; v_call: TRBV6-6; j_call: TRBJ1-2; d_call: TRBD1; cdr3_aa: CASRPQGGGYGYTF; cdr3_nt: TGTGCCAGCAGGCCTCAGGGGGGCGGCTATGGCTACACCTTC
clone_size: -; v_call: TRBV7-9; j_call: TRBJ2-7; d_call: -; cdr3_aa: CASSFNSGFSSYEQYF; cdr3_nt: TGTGCCAGCAGCTTCAACTCAGGGTTTAGCTCCTACGAGCAGTACTTC
clone_size: once; v_call: TRBV5-1; j_call: TRBJ2-1; d_call: TRBD1; cdr3_aa: CASSLGQGAGNEQFF; cdr3_nt: TGCGCCAGCAGCTTGGGTCAGGGGGCGGGCAATGAGCAGTTCTTC
clone_size: -; v_call: TRBV12-5; j_call: TRBJ1-5; d_call: -; cdr3_aa: CASRWGGVGGMDQPQHF; cdr3_nt: TGTGCTAGCCGCTGGGGGGGGGTTGGAGGGATGGACCAGCCCCAGCATTTT
clone_size: -; v_call: TRBV14; j_call: TRBJ1-2; d_call: TRBD1; cdr3_aa: CASSQNPTGNYGYTF; cdr3_nt: TGTGCCAGCAGCCAAAACCCGACAGGGAACTATGGCTACACCTTC
clone_size: -; v_call: TRBV19; j_call: TRBJ1-2; d_call: -; cdr3_aa: CATLKTDYGYTF; cdr3_nt: TGTGCCACTCTAAAAACAGACTATGGCTACACCTTC
clone_size: -; v_call: TRBV6-5; j_call: TRBJ1-2; d_call: TRBD1; cdr3_aa: CASSSGGPPRGYTF; cdr3_nt: TGTGCCAGCAGCTCAGGGGGCCCGCCTAGGGGCTACACCTTC
clone_size: -; v_call: TRBV5-6; j_call: TRBJ2-7; d_call: TRBD1; cdr3_aa: CASSPGQGFAYEQYF; cdr3_nt: TGTGCCAGCAGCCCGGGACAGGGGTTTGCCTACGAGCAGTACTTC
clone_size: -; v_call: TRBV7-8; j_call: TRBJ1-2; d_call: TRBD1; cdr3_aa: CASSLGTGIGYTF; cdr3_nt: TGTGCCAGCAGCTTAGGGACAGGGATTGGCTACACCTTC
clone_size: -; v_call: TRBV4-3; j_call: TRBJ2-3; d_call: TRBD2; cdr3_aa: CASSPILAGGDLSTDTQYF; cdr3_nt: TGCGCCAGCAGCCCCATACTAGCGGGGGGGGACTTAAGCACAGATACGCAGTATTTT
clone_size: -; v_call: TRBV19; j_call: TRBJ1-4; d_call: TRBD1; cdr3_aa: CASSIRQGAQKLFF; cdr3_nt: TGTGCCAGTAGTATCAGACAGGGGGCACAAAAACTGTTTTTT
clone_size: -; v_call: TRBV5-1; j_call: TRBJ1-2; d_call: -; cdr3_aa: CASSQTVNYGYTF; cdr3_nt: TGCGCCAGCAGCCAAACAGTTAACTATGGCTACACCTTC